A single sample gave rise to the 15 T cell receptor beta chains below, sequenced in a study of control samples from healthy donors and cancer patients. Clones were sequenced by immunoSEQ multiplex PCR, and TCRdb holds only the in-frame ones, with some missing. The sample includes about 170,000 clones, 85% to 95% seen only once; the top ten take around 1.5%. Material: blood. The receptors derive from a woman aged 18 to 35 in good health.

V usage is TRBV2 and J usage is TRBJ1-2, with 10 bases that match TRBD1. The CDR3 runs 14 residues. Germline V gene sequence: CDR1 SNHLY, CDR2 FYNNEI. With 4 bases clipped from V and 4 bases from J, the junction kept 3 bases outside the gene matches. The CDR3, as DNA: TGTGCCAGCAGTGGGACAGGGGGACGCTATGGCTACACCTTC. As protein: CASSGTGGRYGYTF.

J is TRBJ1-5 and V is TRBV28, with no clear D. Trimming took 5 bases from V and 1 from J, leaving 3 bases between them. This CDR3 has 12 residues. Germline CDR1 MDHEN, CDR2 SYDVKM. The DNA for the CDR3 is TGTGCCAGCAGTCGAAGCAATCAGCCCCAGCATTTT. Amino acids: CASSRSNQPQHF. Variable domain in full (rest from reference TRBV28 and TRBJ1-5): DVKVTQSSRYLVKRTGEKVFLECVQDMDHENMFWYRQDPGLGLRLIYFSYDVKMKEKGDIPEGYSVSREKKERFSLILESASTNQTSMYLCASSRSNQPQHFGDGTRLSIL.

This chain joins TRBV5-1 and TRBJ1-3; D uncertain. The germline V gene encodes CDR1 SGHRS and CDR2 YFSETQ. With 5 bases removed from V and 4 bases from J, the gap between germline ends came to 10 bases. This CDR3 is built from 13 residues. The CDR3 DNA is TGCGCCAGCAGTGTGTCGCCGGGAAACACCATATATTTT. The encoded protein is CASSVSPGNTIYF.

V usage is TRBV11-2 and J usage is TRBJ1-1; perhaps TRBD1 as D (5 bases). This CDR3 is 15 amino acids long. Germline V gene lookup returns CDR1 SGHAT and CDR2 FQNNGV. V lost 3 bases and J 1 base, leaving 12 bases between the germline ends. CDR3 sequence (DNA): TGTGCCAGCAGCTTTAAGTATCAGGGGAACACTGAAGCTTTCTTT. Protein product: CASSFKYQGNTEAFF.

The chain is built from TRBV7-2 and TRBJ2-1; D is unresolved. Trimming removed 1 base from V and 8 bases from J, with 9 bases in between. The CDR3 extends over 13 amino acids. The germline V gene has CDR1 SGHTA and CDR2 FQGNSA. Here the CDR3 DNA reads TGTGCCAGCAGCTTAGTGGCTAGGGATGAGCAGTTCTTC. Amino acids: CASSLVARDEQFF.

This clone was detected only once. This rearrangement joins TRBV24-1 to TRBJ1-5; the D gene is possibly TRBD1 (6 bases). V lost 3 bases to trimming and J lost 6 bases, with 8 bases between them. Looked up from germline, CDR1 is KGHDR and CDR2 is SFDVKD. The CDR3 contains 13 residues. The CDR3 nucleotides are TGTGCCACCAGTGATCGGACAGCTCAGCCCCAGCATTTT. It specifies CATSDRTAQPQHF.

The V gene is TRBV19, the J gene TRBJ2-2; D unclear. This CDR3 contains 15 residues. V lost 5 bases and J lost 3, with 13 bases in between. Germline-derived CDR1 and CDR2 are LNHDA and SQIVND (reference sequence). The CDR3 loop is CASSLLAADTGELFF. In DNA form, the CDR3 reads TGTGCCAGTAGTCTCCTGGCGGCCGACACCGGGGAGCTGTTTTTT. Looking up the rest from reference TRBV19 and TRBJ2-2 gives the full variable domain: DGGITQSPKYLFRKEGQNVTLSCEQNLNHDAMYWYRQDPGQGLRLIYYSQIVNDFQKGDIAEGYSVSREKKESFPLTVTSAQKNPTAFYLCASSLLAADTGELFFGEGSRLTVL.

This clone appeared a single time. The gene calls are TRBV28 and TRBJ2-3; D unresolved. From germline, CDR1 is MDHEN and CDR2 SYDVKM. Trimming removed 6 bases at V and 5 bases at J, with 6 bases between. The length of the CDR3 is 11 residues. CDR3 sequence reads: CASRVGDTQYF. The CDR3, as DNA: TGTGCCAGCAGGGTGGGAGATACGCAGTATTTT. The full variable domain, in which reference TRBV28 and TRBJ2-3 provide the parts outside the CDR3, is DVKVTQSSRYLVKRTGEKVFLECVQDMDHENMFWYRQDPGLGLRLIYFSYDVKMKEKGDIPEGYSVSREKKERFSLILESASTNQTSMYLCASRVGDTQYFGPGTRLTVL.

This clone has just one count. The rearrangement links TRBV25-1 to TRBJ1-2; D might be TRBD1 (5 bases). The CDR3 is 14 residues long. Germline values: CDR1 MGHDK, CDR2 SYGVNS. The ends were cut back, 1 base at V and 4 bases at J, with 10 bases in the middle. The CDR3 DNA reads TGTGCCAGCAGTGAATCCGGGACGGTCTATGGCTACACCTTC. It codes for CASSESGTVYGYTF.

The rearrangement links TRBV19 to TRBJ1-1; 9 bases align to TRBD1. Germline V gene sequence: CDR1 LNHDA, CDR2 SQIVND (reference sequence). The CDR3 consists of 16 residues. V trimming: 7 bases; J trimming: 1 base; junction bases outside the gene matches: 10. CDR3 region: CASIPQGAGENTEAFF. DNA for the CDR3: TGTGCCAGTATTCCACAGGGGGCCGGGGAGAACACTGAAGCTTTCTTT.

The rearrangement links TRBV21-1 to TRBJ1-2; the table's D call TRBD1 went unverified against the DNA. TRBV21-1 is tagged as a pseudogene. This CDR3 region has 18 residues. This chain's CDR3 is CASSKGGTGQETNYGYTF. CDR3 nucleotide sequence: TGTGCCAGCAGCAAAGGGGGCACGGGACAGGAGACTAACTATGGCTACACCTTC.

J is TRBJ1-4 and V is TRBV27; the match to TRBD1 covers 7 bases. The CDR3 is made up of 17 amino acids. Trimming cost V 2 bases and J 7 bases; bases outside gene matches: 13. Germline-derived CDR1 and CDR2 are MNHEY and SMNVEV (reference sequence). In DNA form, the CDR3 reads TGTGCCAGCAGTTTAAAAGGTTGGGGACAGATGGGTGAAAAACTGTTTTTT. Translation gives CASSLKGWGQMGEKLFF.

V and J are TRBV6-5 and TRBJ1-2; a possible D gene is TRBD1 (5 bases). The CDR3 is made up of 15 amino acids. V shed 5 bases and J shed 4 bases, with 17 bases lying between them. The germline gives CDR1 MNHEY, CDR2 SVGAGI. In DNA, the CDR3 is TGTGCCAGCAGTCGCGGGACCCCCAACCCCTATGGCTACACCTTC. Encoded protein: CASSRGTPNPYGYTF.

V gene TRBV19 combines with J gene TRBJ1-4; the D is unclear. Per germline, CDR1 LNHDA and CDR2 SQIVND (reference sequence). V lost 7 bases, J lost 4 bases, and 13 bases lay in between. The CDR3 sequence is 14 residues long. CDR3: CASMERWGNEKLFF. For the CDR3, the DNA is TGTGCCAGTATGGAGCGATGGGGTAATGAAAAACTGTTTTTT.

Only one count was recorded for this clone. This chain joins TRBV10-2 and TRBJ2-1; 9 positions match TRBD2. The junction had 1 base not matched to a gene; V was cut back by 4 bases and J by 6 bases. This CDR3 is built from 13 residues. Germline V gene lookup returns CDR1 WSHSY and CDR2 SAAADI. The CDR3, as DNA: TGCGCCAGCAGTGGAGCGGGGGGCAATGAGCAGTTCTTC. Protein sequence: CASSGAGGNEQFF.